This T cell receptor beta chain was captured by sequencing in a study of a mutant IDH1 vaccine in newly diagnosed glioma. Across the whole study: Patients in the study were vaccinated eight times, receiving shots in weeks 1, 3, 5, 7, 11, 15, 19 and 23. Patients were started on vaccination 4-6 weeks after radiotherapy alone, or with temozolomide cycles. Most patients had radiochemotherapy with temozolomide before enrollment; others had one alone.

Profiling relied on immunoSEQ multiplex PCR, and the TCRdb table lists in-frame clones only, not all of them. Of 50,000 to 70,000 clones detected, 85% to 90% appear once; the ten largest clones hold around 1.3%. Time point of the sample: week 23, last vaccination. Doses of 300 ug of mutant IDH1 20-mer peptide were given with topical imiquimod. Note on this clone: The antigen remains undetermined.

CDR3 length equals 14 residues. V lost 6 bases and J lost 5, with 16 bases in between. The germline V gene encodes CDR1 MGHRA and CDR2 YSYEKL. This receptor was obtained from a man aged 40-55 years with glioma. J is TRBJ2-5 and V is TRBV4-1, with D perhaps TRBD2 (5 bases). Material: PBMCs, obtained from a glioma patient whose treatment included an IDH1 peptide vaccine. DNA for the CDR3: TGCGCCAGCAGTACACTAGGAGGAGTCGAGACCCAGTACTTC. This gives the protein CASSTLGGVETQYF.